This T cell receptor beta chain was captured by sequencing in a study of monozygotic twins with inflammatory bowel disease (dated by TCRdb to the late 2010s). Background for the entire study: A total of approximately 30 monozygotic twin pairs were included in the full study, comprising nine German pairs (four IBD-concordant, five IBD-discordant) and 19 IBD-discordant Danish pairs. Within discordant pairs, disease-associated traits were sought mainly by comparing IBD patients with their genetically identical healthy co-twins. Each individual had, on average, about 151 000 unique TCRalpha sequences and 181 000 unique TCRbeta sequences available for analysis. Study-level results and caveats: IBD patients shared fewer clonotypes with other individuals than healthy twins did, most markedly in patients showing signs of disease activity. Concordant and discordant twins showed no difference in repertoire similarity, possibly because of limited statistical power. No single strong signal or clonotype linked to IBD turned up in the results, so the idea that one exists was not supported. Because patients were on differing immunosuppressive treatments, the repertoires may have picked up extra background noise and inter-individual variability. A decrease in TCRbeta repertoire diversity, as measured by inverse Simpson index, was observed in IBD patients compared with their healthy co-twins. The analysis was unable to tell apart different T cell subtypes.

An approximately 2.3 ml peripheral blood sample was drawn into PAXgene tubes per donor and stored at -80°C. Without T cell sorting, total RNA was isolated from whole blood using the PAXgene blood miRNA kit on an automated QIAcube. Deep TCRalpha and TCRbeta repertoire profiling with unique molecular barcoding was performed on peripheral blood of monozygotic twin pairs concordant or discordant for inflammatory bowel disease. Smoking habits were recorded for all twin pairs, with individuals classified as current, former or never smokers. The library was built by means of 5' RACE. The input for every TCR library was 3500 ng of total RNA. cDNA was synthesized with SMARTScribe reverse transcriptase in eight separate reactions per sample. During cDNA synthesis, unique molecular identifiers containing a 6-nucleotide sample barcode were introduced by template switching. Two nested PCRs of approximately 16 and 10 cycles amplified the TCRalpha and TCRbeta cDNA, and bead purification followed each PCR. Before amplification, the cDNA was treated with uracil DNA-glycosylase and purified using the QIAquick PCR purification kit. The second PCR added Illumina TruSeq-compatible adapters along with sample-specific barcodes. TapeStation and Qubit were used to check library quality and concentration, and around 5.2 ng of each library went into the pool. The pooled libraries were sequenced with 2 x 100 bp reads and custom sequencing primers on an Illumina HiSeq2500 single-index Rapid Run. Turning to the authors' computational methods: UMI-based consensus assembly with MiGEC version 1.2.6 was used to correct PCR and sequencing errors. V(D)J alignment, clonotype assembly and CDR3 extraction were performed with MiXCR version 2.1.1. To normalise gene usage, clonotype sharing and MAIT/NKT TCR abundance, the analysis used the top 1000, 10 000 and 20 000 clonotypes per sample. Diversity was computed as the inverse Simpson index with the vegan R package after downsampling to 27 000 UMIs. Statistical testing used paired Mann-Whitney U tests on the discordant twin pairs and applied Benjamini-Hochberg correction for multiple testing. The reads underwent TCRdb reprocessing, giving one record for each CDR3 protein sequence and no DNA. The authors' filters were not applied to this entry. The sample's table lists a count of approximately 340,000 distinct CDR3 sequences. The top ten clones comprise over 2% of the sample.

As regards this clonotype: Its antigen has not been determined.

From the germline V gene (reference sequence), CDR1 is MNHEY and CDR2 is SMNVEV. The CDR3, cysteine through phenylalanine, is 16 amino acids long. The entry carries no DNA sequence. Source material: blood. The chain is encoded by TRBV27 joined to TRBJ1-2; absent DNA, TCRdb's TRBD1 call cannot be checked. The TCR sequence derives from a human donor with ulcerative colitis or Crohn's disease, or a healthy co-twin of an affected twin (not recorded which). CDR3 sequence: CASSLSRGGPHYGYTF.